Following are 28 T cell receptor beta chains from one sample sequenced in a study of cytomegalovirus exposure and HLA in healthy donors. 60 Vbeta and 13 Jbeta primers were used in PCR. The table came from immunoSEQ multiplex PCR; TCRdb's copy has only in-frame clones and leaves some out. The sample includes roughly 66,000 clones, 70% to 80% of them seen just once. Sequenced material: PBMCs. Receptors originate from a man younger than 30 in good health and CMV-seropositive.

This clone was seen a single time. The V call is TRBV30, the J call TRBJ1-2, with D possibly matching TRBD1 (5 bases). The V end was cut by 1 base, the J end by 2 bases, with 8 bases between. Looked up from germline, CDR1 is GTSNPN and CDR2 is SVGIG (reference sequence). CDR3 length: 13 residues. The CDR3 DNA sequence: TGTGCCTGGAGTGCGGGGGAGAACTATGGCTACACCTTC. Encoded protein: CAWSAGENYGYTF.

The chain couples TRBV10-3 to TRBJ2-7; D ambiguous. Germline V gives CDR1 ENHRY, CDR2 SYGVKD. CDR3 length: 12 residues. Deletions cut 2 bases from V and 4 bases from J, with 6 bases between. CDR3 in amino acids: CAISESRYEQYF. The CDR3 DNA reads as TGTGCCATCAGTGAGAGCCGGTACGAGCAGTACTTC.

The chain uses TRBV5-1 and TRBJ2-1; D is undetermined. Germline CDR1 is SGHRS and CDR2 is YFSETQ. Trimming took off 0 bases at V and 5 bases at J, with 9 bases between the two ends. The CDR3 is made up of 14 amino acids. The CDR3 sequence is CASSLGELNNEQFF. CDR3 sequence (DNA): TGCGCCAGCAGCTTGGGAGAATTGAACAATGAGCAGTTCTTC.

This chain connects TRBV5-1 to TRBJ2-7, with D maybe TRBD2 (5 bases). V was pared by 0 bases and J by 0 bases, with 7 bases between. CDR3 length equals 14 residues. Per the germline V gene, CDR1 is SGHRS and CDR2 is YFSETQ. The CDR3 DNA reads TGCGCCAGCAGCTTGGCCGAGGGCTCCTACGAGCAGTACTTC. It encodes CASSLAEGSYEQYF.

The chain has TRBV2 and TRBJ1-2; tentative D call: TRBD1 (5 bases). CDR1 is SNHLY, CDR2 FYNNEI, per germline. This CDR3 region has 15 residues. The V end was cut by 6 bases, the J end by 4 bases, with 18 bases between. CDR3 sequence (DNA): TGTGCCAGCAGGCTAGGACAACCCACCGCCTATGGCTACACCTTC. It encodes CASRLGQPTAYGYTF.

The V call is TRBV2, the J call TRBJ2-7; 14 bases fit TRBD2. Germline CDR1 is SNHLY and CDR2 is FYNNEI. There are 15 residues in the CDR3. The trim removed 11 bases at V and 5 bases at J, leaving 11 bases unmatched. The CDR3 loop reads CAGNPGTSGSDEQYF. The CDR3 bases are TGTGCCGGCAACCCCGGGACTAGCGGGAGCGACGAGCAGTACTTC.

The V and J genes are TRBV7-8 and TRBJ1-1, with no clear D. The CDR3 spans 15 residues. The V end was cut by 5 bases, the J end by 0 bases, with 13 bases between. The germline V gene has CDR1 SGHVS and CDR2 FQNEAQ. CDR3 nucleotides: TGTGCCAGCAGCAAAAGCGGGGAATTGAACACTGAAGCTTTCTTT. The encoded protein is CASSKSGELNTEAFF.

A few counts support this clone. The chain has TRBV10-3 and TRBJ2-7, with TRBD1 identical over 8 bases. CDR1 is ENHRY and CDR2 is SYGVKD in the germline V gene. The CDR3 sequence is 14 residues long. The ends lost 7 bases at V and 1 base at J; junction bases unmatched: 6. The CDR3: CAIIQGAGSYEQYF. The CDR3 DNA is TGTGCCATCATTCAGGGGGCTGGGTCCTACGAGCAGTACTTC.

The chain carries TRBV11-2 and TRBJ1-3, with D unresolved. Germline values: CDR1 SGHAT, CDR2 FQNNGV. Trimming cost V 4 bases and J 4 bases, with 5 bases left between them. This CDR3 spans 12 amino acids. CDR3 in amino acids: CASSSPGNTIYF. CDR3 coding DNA: TGTGCCAGCAGCTCCCCGGGAAACACCATATATTTT.

The chain uses TRBV18 and TRBJ2-3, with 8 bases fitting TRBD1. The CDR3 extends over 14 amino acids. Germline values: CDR1 KGHSH, CDR2 LQKENI. J gave up 1 base and V 6 bases, and 3 bases lay outside the gene matches. The DNA of the CDR3 is TGTGCCAGCTCCCCGGGACAGGGCACAGATACGCAGTATTTT. This gives the protein CASSPGQGTDTQYF.

This clone was detected once. The V gene is TRBV15, the J gene TRBJ1-6; 7 bases map to TRBD1. J was trimmed by 7 bases and V by 4 bases; bases with no gene match: 10. Per germline, CDR1 LNHNV and CDR2 YYDKDF (reference sequence). The CDR3 totals 16 residues. CDR3 nucleotides: TGTGCCACCAGCACATTATCAGGGGGAAGGAATTCACCCCTCCACTTT. Translating it yields CATSTLSGGRNSPLHF.

This chain connects TRBV21-1 to TRBJ1-4. TRBV21-1 has pseudogene status. The CDR3 runs to 17 residues. The CDR3 nucleotides are TGTGCCAGCAGCAAAGTGCAGAGAGGGTTAACTAATGAAAAACTGTTTTTT. Residues: CASSKVQRGLTNEKLFF.

This clone was counted between two and nine times. V is TRBV28 and J is TRBJ2-3, with TRBD1 matching over 9 bases. V shed 4 bases, J shed 4 bases, and the junction held 6 bases outside the gene matches. This CDR3 is 15 amino acids long. Germline V CDR1 and CDR2: MDHEN, SYDVKM. The CDR3 protein is CASSSSDRGPDTQYF. The CDR3 coding sequence is TGTGCCAGCAGTTCCTCGGACAGGGGACCAGATACGCAGTATTTT.

This chain links TRBV9 with TRBJ2-3, with D possibly matching TRBD2 (7 bases). Trimming cost V 2 bases and J 6 bases, with 10 bases left between them. This CDR3 contains 13 residues. Germline CDR1 and CDR2: SGDLS and YYNGEE. CDR3: CASSVEGGDTQYF. The CDR3 nucleotides are TGTGCCAGCAGCGTGGAGGGGGGGGATACGCAGTATTTT.

The V call is TRBV29-1, the J call TRBJ2-3, with unresolved D. The CDR3 runs to 14 residues. Germline V gene sequence: CDR1 SQVTM, CDR2 ANQGSEA. V was clipped by 5 bases and J by 0 bases, with 12 bases between them. The CDR3 here is CSVPFPSSTDTQYF. In nucleotides, the CDR3 is TGCAGCGTTCCCTTCCCTTCTAGCACAGATACGCAGTATTTT.

In its sample, this clone was seen once. V and J are TRBV11-3 and TRBJ2-1; 9 nucleotides line up with TRBD2. This CDR3 contains 15 residues. Germline CDR1 reads SGHNT; CDR2 reads YENEEA. Trimming took 4 bases from V and 4 from J; bases not matched to a gene: 5. The CDR3 bases are TGTGCCAGCAGCTCTGCTAGCGGGGAATACAATGAGCAGTTCTTC. This codes for CASSSASGEYNEQFF.

The V call is TRBV15, the J call TRBJ2-1; 11 bases map to TRBD2. Germline V gene lookup returns CDR1 LNHNV and CDR2 YYDKDF (reference sequence). The CDR3 is 15 amino acids. V was clipped by 3 bases and J by 7 bases; unmatched bases: 5. The CDR3 bases are TGTGCCACCAGCAGGACTAGCGGGGCCGGGAATGAGCAGTTCTTC. It translates to CATSRTSGAGNEQFF.

J is TRBJ2-5 and V is TRBV6-5, with D perhaps TRBD2 (5 bases). Germline assignment: CDR1 MNHEY and CDR2 SVGAGI. This CDR3 region has 12 residues. The V end lost 7 bases, the J end lost 1 base, and 7 bases lay between the germline ends. The chain's CDR3 is CASMGSQETQYF. As DNA, the CDR3 is TGTGCCAGCATGGGGAGCCAAGAGACCCAGTACTTC.

V usage is TRBV2 and J usage is TRBJ2-1; D gene unclear. Trimming shortened V by 4 bases and J by 4 bases, and 14 bases separated the two germline ends. The CDR3 runs to 15 residues. Per germline, CDR1 SNHLY and CDR2 FYNNEI. This CDR3 is CASSVGSNLYNEQFF. The CDR3 region has the DNA TGTGCCAGCAGTGTGGGCAGTAACCTATACAATGAGCAGTTCTTC.

V is TRBV7-3 and J is TRBJ1-5, with D unclear. This CDR3 comprises 13 residues. The V and J ends lost 5 bases and 0 bases respectively, with 5 bases between them. Germline CDR1 and CDR2: SGHTA and FQGTGA. The CDR3 spells CASSPNSNQPQHF. The CDR3 region has the DNA TGTGCCAGCAGCCCCAATAGCAATCAGCCCCAGCATTTT.

The rearrangement joins TRBV4-1 to TRBJ1-1; 7 bases align to TRBD1. The CDR3 has 16 residues. From germline, CDR1 is MGHRA and CDR2 YSYEKL. The ends lost 5 bases at V and 0 bases at J; junction bases unmatched: 9. CDR3 sequence (DNA): TGCGCCAGCAGCGAGGGACAGTATGTTATGAACACTGAAGCTTTCTTT. Encoded protein: CASSEGQYVMNTEAFF.

This chain uses TRBV6-5 with TRBJ1-4; the match to TRBD1 covers 7 bases. The germline V gene has CDR1 MNHEY and CDR2 SVGAGI. V lost 6 bases and J lost 7; bases outside the gene matches: 8. This CDR3 is 14 amino acids long. This chain's CDR3 is CASREGALGEKLFF. CDR3 nucleotide sequence: TGTGCCAGCAGAGAGGGGGCGTTGGGTGAAAAACTGTTTTTT.

The chain links TRBV6-1 to TRBJ1-1, with D perhaps matching TRBD1 (6 bases). The CDR3 covers 15 residues. Trimming removed 2 bases at V and 10 bases at J, with 20 bases between. Germline V lookup: CDR1 MNHNS, CDR2 SASEGT. This CDR3 reads CASSESGTTGSGAFF. The CDR3 bases are TGTGCCAGCAGTGAATCAGGGACCACAGGGTCGGGAGCTTTCTTT.

The gene calls are TRBV7-2 and TRBJ1-2; D unclear. V was clipped by 3 bases and J by 7 bases, with 9 bases between them. The length of the CDR3 is 12 residues. CDR1 is SGHTA, CDR2 FQGNSA, per germline. The CDR3 nucleotides are TGTGCCAGCAGCTTGAGGTCGGCTGGCTACACCTTC. This codes for CASSLRSAGYTF.

This clone was observed once. The V gene is TRBV9, the J gene TRBJ2-5, with no clear D. The V end was cut by 0 bases, the J end by 0 bases, with 9 bases between. This CDR3 comprises 15 residues. Per germline, CDR1 SGDLS and CDR2 YYNGEE. The CDR3 DNA reads as TGTGCCAGCAGCGTAGATGCAGGATACCAAGAGACCCAGTACTTC. Translated, it gives CASSVDAGYQETQYF.

The rearrangement links TRBV30 to TRBJ1-4; no definite D call. The CDR3 is made up of 12 amino acids. The V end lost 0 bases, the J end lost 8 bases, and 7 bases lay between the germline ends. The V gene's germline CDR1 is GTSNPN and CDR2 SVGIG (reference sequence). The CDR3 DNA sequence: TGTGCCTGGAGTGTACGGTCCGAAAAACTGTTTTTT. Translation gives CAWSVRSEKLFF.

The table lists this clone with a few counts. The rearrangement joins TRBV6-6 to TRBJ2-1, with 9 bases matching TRBD1. The CDR3 covers 16 residues. CDR1 and CDR2 from the germline V gene are MNHNY and SVGAGI (reference sequence). The V segment lost 4 bases and the J segment 4 bases; nucleotides outside the gene matches: 8. CDR3 nucleotides: TGTGCCAGCAGTTCCACCGGGACAGGGCTATACAATGAGCAGTTCTTC. Encoded protein: CASSSTGTGLYNEQFF.

This chain uses TRBV30 with TRBJ1-5; tentative D call: TRBD1 (6 bases). The germline V and J ends were trimmed by 3 bases and 4 bases, with 10 bases remaining between them. Germline V gene data show CDR1 as GTSNPN and CDR2 as SVGIG (reference sequence). The CDR3 totals 13 residues. The CDR3 loop reads CAWRDSPNQPQHF. CDR3 in DNA: TGTGCCTGGAGGGACAGCCCAAATCAGCCCCAGCATTTT.